Each of the 28 T cell receptor beta chains below was sequenced from the same sample in a study of beta chain features in type 1 diabetes (dated by TCRdb to the late 2010s). Library creation used the immunoSEQ multiplex PCR assay. All of the isolated RNA was reverse transcribed with the High Capacity cDNA Reverse Transcription Kit, so expressed TCRB transcripts were sequenced. The table was pulled from immuneACCESS by TCRdb, which kept in-frame rearrangements only. Such tables lose some clones; where checked, under half of the loss comes from unresolved V genes, and the rest has no known cause. In all, the sample holds 200,000 to 250,000 clones, and roughly a tenth of those were seen once. 1% to 1.5% of the sample comes from the top ten. The sample comprised central memory CD4+ T cells from blood. The receptors were sampled from a man younger than 35 in good health.

The sample holds many counts of this clone. The chain recombines TRBV6-1 with TRBJ1-2, with a possible D match to TRBD1 (6 bases). The CDR3 extends over 14 amino acids. The V and J ends lost 3 bases and 5 bases respectively, with 13 bases between them. Germline values: CDR1 MNHNS, CDR2 SASEGT. The CDR3 sequence is CASSDVDRTYGYTF. CDR3 DNA: TGTGCCAGCAGTGACGTCGACAGGACTTATGGCTACACCTTC.

V usage is TRBV10-3 and J usage is TRBJ2-7; the D gene is possibly TRBD2 (5 bases). The CDR3 spans 16 residues. Germline CDR1 is ENHRY and CDR2 is SYGVKD. The V end was cut by 6 bases, the J end by 7 bases, with 25 bases between. The CDR3 here is CAISWVGPSGNGEQYF. The CDR3 nucleotides are TGTGCCATCAGCTGGGTAGGGCCGAGCGGCAACGGGGAGCAGTACTTC.

This chain joins TRBV29-1 and TRBJ2-1; 11 bases match TRBD2. The CDR3 length is 14 residues. Germline trimming cut 6 bases from V and 4 bases from J; bases unmatched to any gene: 5. Germline CDR1 SQVTM, CDR2 ANQGSEA. The CDR3 loop reads CSVLTSGGYNEQFF. The DNA of the CDR3 is TGCAGCGTCCTTACTAGCGGGGGTTACAATGAGCAGTTCTTC.

The rearrangement links TRBV27 to TRBJ1-1; 7 nucleotides agree with TRBD1. The CDR3 runs to 14 residues. Per germline, CDR1 MNHEY and CDR2 SMNVEV (reference sequence). The junction had 10 bases not matched to a gene; V was cut back by 8 bases and J by 4 bases. The CDR3 loop is CASVKDRGRTEAFF. The CDR3 nucleotides are TGTGCCAGCGTCAAGGATAGGGGGCGCACTGAAGCTTTCTTT.

This chain's CDR3 is CASSYSKGRETQYF. The CDR3 DNA follows: TGTGCCAGCAGTTACTCGAAGGGGCGGGAGACCCAGTACTTC. The rearrangement uses TRBV6-6 and TRBJ2-5; a weak D match, TRBD1 (5 bases). With 0 bases removed from V and 5 bases from J, the gap between germline ends came to 10 bases. CDR3 length: 14 amino acids. CDR1 MNHNY and CDR2 SVGAGI come from the germline V gene (reference sequence).

This clone was counted only a few times. The rearrangement joins TRBV4-2 to TRBJ2-3; 11 bases map to TRBD2. The V gene end was trimmed by 5 bases and the J gene end by 8 bases; junction bases not matched to a gene: 12. The CDR3 extends over 16 amino acids. Germline values: CDR1 LGHNA, CDR2 YNFKEQ. CDR3 sequence: CASSTTGTSGFGTQYF. CDR3 in DNA: TGTGCCAGCAGCACGACCGGGACTAGCGGCTTCGGTACGCAGTATTTT.

This clone was counted many times. V and J are TRBV6-6 and TRBJ2-5; weak D call: TRBD2 (5 bases). The CDR3 extends over 15 amino acids. Trimming took 5 bases from V and 5 from J, leaving 18 bases between them. From germline, CDR1 is MNHNY and CDR2 SVGAGI (reference sequence). The chain's CDR3 is CASSDYPGIGETQYF. Here the CDR3 DNA reads TGTGCCAGCAGTGATTACCCGGGAATCGGTGAGACCCAGTACTTC.

This clone showed up just a few times. The V and J genes are TRBV5-1 and TRBJ1-1; no definite D call. The germline V gene has CDR1 SGHRS and CDR2 YFSETQ. There are 14 residues in the CDR3. The V end was cut by 3 bases, the J end by 1 base, with 10 bases between. The CDR3 DNA is TGCGCCAGCAGCTCCAAGGCCCAGAACACTGAAGCTTTCTTT. Translated, it gives CASSSKAQNTEAFF. The full variable domain, rest sourced from reference TRBV5-1 and TRBJ1-1, is KAGVTQTPRYLIKTRGQQVTLSCSPISGHRSVSWYQQTPGQGLQFLFEYFSETQRNKGNFPGRFSGRQFSNSRSEMNVSTLELGDSALYLCASSSKAQNTEAFFGQGTRLTVV.

In this sample, this clone turned up many times. The V gene is TRBV5-4, the J gene TRBJ1-2; 12 bases map to TRBD1. Germline V gene data show CDR1 as SGHNT and CDR2 as YYREEE (reference sequence). J was trimmed by 4 bases and V by 4 bases; bases with no gene match: 2. CDR3 length equals 14 residues. The DNA of the CDR3 is TGTGCCAGCAGCGGGACAGGGGGCCTCTATGGCTACACCTTC. Protein product: CASSGTGGLYGYTF.

This clone occurred a few times. V and J are TRBV5-1 and TRBJ2-7; no reliable D call. This CDR3 is 14 amino acids long. Looked up from germline, CDR1 is SGHRS and CDR2 is YFSETQ. With 0 bases removed from V and 4 bases from J, the gap between germline ends came to 11 bases. CDR3 region: CASSLEGRIYEQYF. CDR3 sequence (DNA): TGCGCCAGCAGCTTGGAAGGCAGGATTTACGAGCAGTACTTC.

In its sample, this clone was seen many times. The chain recombines TRBV30 with TRBJ2-5, with 12 bases matching TRBD2. Trimming took 2 bases from V and 1 from J; bases not matched to a gene: 5. The germline V gene has CDR1 GTSNPN and CDR2 SVGIG (reference sequence). This CDR3 spans 16 amino acids. The CDR3 spells CAWSPSGRVGQETQYF. CDR3 DNA: TGTGCCTGGAGTCCTAGCGGGAGGGTAGGCCAAGAGACCCAGTACTTC.

This chain links TRBV5-5 with TRBJ2-1, with D unclear. The CDR3 runs 11 residues. V gave up 4 bases and J gave up 9 bases, with 8 bases separating them. Per the germline V gene, CDR1 is SGHKS and CDR2 is YYEKEE (reference sequence). The CDR3 DNA is TGTGCCAGCAGCCCCTTGGTTGAGCAGTTCTTC. Encoded protein: CASSPLVEQFF.

V usage is TRBV28 and J usage is TRBJ1-1; D remains ambiguous. V lost 5 bases, J lost 1 base, and 11 bases lay in between. The CDR3 runs to 14 residues. Per the germline V gene, CDR1 is MDHEN and CDR2 is SYDVKM. The CDR3 coding sequence is TGTGCCAGCAGTCCTCACGATACGAACACTGAAGCTTTCTTT. It is translated as CASSPHDTNTEAFF.

This clone came up a few times. The chain employs TRBV5-1 and TRBJ1-3, with a tentative D call TRBD1 (5 bases). Germline V gene sequence: CDR1 SGHRS, CDR2 YFSETQ. The CDR3 spans 14 residues. Trimming took off 0 bases at V and 8 bases at J, with 12 bases between the two ends. The CDR3 DNA sequence: TGCGCCAGCAGCTTGGGCAGGACGGGGGACACCATATATTTT. Amino acid sequence: CASSLGRTGDTIYF.

In its sample, this clone was seen a few times. This chain joins TRBV18 and TRBJ1-1; the match to TRBD1 covers 8 bases. Trimming cost V 4 bases and J 4 bases; bases outside gene matches: 8. The CDR3 totals 15 residues. The germline CDR1 and CDR2 sequences are KGHSH and LQKENI. CDR3 DNA sequence: TGTGCCAGCTCACAGGGACAGGTGAGTGGCACTGAAGCTTTCTTT. This codes for CASSQGQVSGTEAFF.

This clone showed up just once. The V call is TRBV29-1, the J call TRBJ2-2; 9 bases line up with TRBD2. V dropped 6 bases and J dropped 5; count of bases not matched to a gene: 7. Per germline, CDR1 SQVTM and CDR2 ANQGSEA. The CDR3 runs 14 residues. CDR3 bases: TGCAGCGTGGGACTGCGGGAGGGGACCGGGGAGCTGTTTTTT. Its translation: CSVGLREGTGELFF.

The chain joins TRBV19 to TRBJ2-1, with TRBD2 matching 7 bases. V was clipped by 5 bases and J by 2 bases; unmatched bases: 6. This CDR3 region has 15 residues. From germline, CDR1 is LNHDA and CDR2 SQIVND (reference sequence). CDR3 sequence (DNA): TGTGCCAGTAGTTCCATGACTAGCCCCTACAATGAGCAGTTCTTC. It translates to CASSSMTSPYNEQFF.

This clone was seen more than once but under ten times. V and J are TRBV5-6 and TRBJ2-1, with TRBD2 identical over 9 bases. Per germline, CDR1 SGHDT and CDR2 YYEEEE. The length of the CDR3 is 12 residues. Germline trimming cut 4 bases from V and 9 bases from J; bases unmatched to any gene: 2. DNA for the CDR3: TGTGCCAGCAGCAGACTAGCGGCTGAGCAGTTCTTC. Its protein product is CASSRLAAEQFF.

This clone was detected a few times. The V and J genes are TRBV28 and TRBJ2-7; TRBD2 is a possible D gene (6 bases). This CDR3 contains 14 residues. The germline V gene has CDR1 MDHEN and CDR2 SYDVKM. V dropped 4 bases and J dropped 3 bases, with 13 bases sitting between them. CDR3 sequence (DNA): TGTGCCAGCAGTTGGCCCGGGGGTGTCTACGAGCAGTACTTC. Translating gives CASSWPGGVYEQYF.

This clone was counted ten times or more. This sequence joins TRBV6-5 and TRBJ1-2, with unresolved D. The germline V gene encodes CDR1 MNHEY and CDR2 SVGAGI. V dropped 0 bases and J dropped 8 bases, with 10 bases sitting between them. CDR3 size: 13 residues. The DNA of the CDR3 is TGTGCCAGCAGTTACTCAGGGTTAGGCGGCTACACCTTC. As protein: CASSYSGLGGYTF.

This clone has more than one count but fewer than ten. The same CDR3 is also encoded by other DNA sequences in this sample. V is TRBV29-1 and J is TRBJ2-7; 8 bases agree with TRBD2. V gave up 6 bases and J gave up 2 bases; unmatched junction bases: 18. The CDR3 contains 17 residues. Germline CDR1 is SQVTM and CDR2 is ANQGSEA. The CDR3 region has the DNA TGCAGCGTCCGTGTGCGTAGCGGGACCTTTGTACCCTACGAGCAGTACTTC. As protein: CSVRVRSGTFVPYEQYF.

Only a few counts were recorded for this clone. Written as DNA, the CDR3 is TGTGCCAGCAGCCGGAGCAGGACTGAAGCTTTCTTT. Encoded protein: CASSRSRTEAFF. The genes are TRBV14 and TRBJ1-1, with D uncertain. The CDR3 totals 12 residues. Germline lookup yields CDR1 SGHDN and CDR2 FVKESK. With 4 bases removed from V and 5 bases from J, the gap between germline ends came to 8 bases.

A few counts support this clone. J is TRBJ2-1 and V is TRBV14; the D gene could be TRBD1 or TRBD2 (5 bases each). Germline V gives CDR1 SGHDN, CDR2 FVKESK. V gave up 0 bases and J gave up 12 bases, with 6 bases separating them. The length of the CDR3 is 11 residues. This chain's CDR3 is CASSQDGGQFF. The CDR3, as DNA: TGTGCCAGCAGCCAAGATGGGGGGCAGTTCTTC.

Ten or more counts support this clone. This chain uses TRBV11-2 with TRBJ2-2, with 10 bases aligning to TRBD1. This CDR3 spans 16 amino acids. V was pared by 4 bases and J by 4 bases, with 6 bases of the junction left unmatched. The germline V gene has CDR1 SGHAT and CDR2 FQNNGV. CDR3 bases: TGTGCCAGCAGCTGGGAAGGGACAGGGGTCACCGGGGAGCTGTTTTTT. As protein: CASSWEGTGVTGELFF.

The J gene is TRBJ2-2, the V gene TRBV30, with 7 bases fitting TRBD2. Germline V lookup: CDR1 GTSNPN, CDR2 SVGIG (reference sequence). V dropped 3 bases and J dropped 5; count of bases not matched to a gene: 18. CDR3 length: 18 amino acids. This CDR3 is CAWSSGLTGGMGTGELFF. The CDR3, as DNA: TGTGCCTGGAGCTCGGGACTAACGGGAGGAATGGGGACCGGGGAGCTGTTTTTT.

This clone was seen many times. Here the CDR3 reads CASSVVGTNTGELFF. CDR3 DNA: TGTGCCAGCAGCGTAGTTGGCACTAACACCGGGGAGCTGTTTTTT. This chain uses TRBV9 with TRBJ2-2, with D hard to call. Germline values: CDR1 SGDLS, CDR2 YYNGEE. This CDR3 has 15 residues. V lost 0 bases, J lost 2 bases, and 8 bases lay in between.

The chain recombines TRBV13 with TRBJ2-3; 9 bases line up with TRBD1. CDR1 PRHDT and CDR2 FYEKMQ come from the germline V gene (reference sequence). Unmatched junction bases numbered 7, after V lost 2 bases and J lost 4 bases. The CDR3 contains 16 residues. CDR3 coding DNA: TGTGCCAGCAGCTTAAGGACAGGGGTAAGGGCAGATACGCAGTATTTT. Its protein is CASSLRTGVRADTQYF.

This chain links TRBV30 with TRBJ2-2; D may be TRBD1 (6 bases). This CDR3 comprises 13 residues. Trimming took 0 bases from V and 7 from J, leaving 9 bases between them. CDR1 is GTSNPN, CDR2 SVGIG, per germline (reference sequence). CDR3 residues: CAWSVRGYGELFF. CDR3 DNA: TGTGCCTGGAGTGTAAGGGGGTACGGGGAGCTGTTTTTT.